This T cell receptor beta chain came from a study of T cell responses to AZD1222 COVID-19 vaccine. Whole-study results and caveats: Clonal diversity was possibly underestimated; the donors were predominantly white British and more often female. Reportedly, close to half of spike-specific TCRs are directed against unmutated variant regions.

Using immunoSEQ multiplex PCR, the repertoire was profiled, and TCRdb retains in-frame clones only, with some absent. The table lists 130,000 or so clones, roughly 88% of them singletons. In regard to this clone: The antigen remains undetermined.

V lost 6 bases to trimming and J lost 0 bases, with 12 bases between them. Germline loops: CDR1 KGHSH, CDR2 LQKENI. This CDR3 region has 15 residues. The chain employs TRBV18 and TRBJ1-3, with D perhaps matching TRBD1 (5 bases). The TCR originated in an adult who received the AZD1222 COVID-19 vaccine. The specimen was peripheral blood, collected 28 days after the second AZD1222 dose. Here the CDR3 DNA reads TGTGCCAGCTCGGAGGACACCAACTCTGGAAACACCATATATTTT. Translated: CASSEDTNSGNTIYF. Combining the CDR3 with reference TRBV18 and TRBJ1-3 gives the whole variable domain NAGVMQNPRHLVRRRGQEARLRCSPMKGHSHVYWYRQLPEEGLKFMVYLQKENIIDESGMPKERFSAEFPKEGPSILRIQQVVRGDSAAYFCASSEDTNSGNTIYFGEGSWLTVV.